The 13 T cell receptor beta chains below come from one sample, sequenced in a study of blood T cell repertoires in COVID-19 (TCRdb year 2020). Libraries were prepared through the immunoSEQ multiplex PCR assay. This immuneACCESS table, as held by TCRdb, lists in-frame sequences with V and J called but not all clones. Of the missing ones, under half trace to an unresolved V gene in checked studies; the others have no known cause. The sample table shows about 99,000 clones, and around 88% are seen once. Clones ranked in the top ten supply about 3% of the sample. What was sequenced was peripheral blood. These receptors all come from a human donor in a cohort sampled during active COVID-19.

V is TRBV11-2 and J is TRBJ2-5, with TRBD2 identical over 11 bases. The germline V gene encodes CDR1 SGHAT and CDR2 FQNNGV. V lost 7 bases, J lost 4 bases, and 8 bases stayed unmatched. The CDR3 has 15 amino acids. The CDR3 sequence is CASILSGRAGETQYF. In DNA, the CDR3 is TGTGCCAGCATACTTAGCGGGAGGGCCGGAGAGACCCAGTACTTC. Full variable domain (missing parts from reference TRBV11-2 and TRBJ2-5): EAGVAQSPRYKIIEKRQSVAFWCNPISGHATLYWYQQILGQGPKLLIQFQNNGVVDDSQLPKDRFSAERLKGVDSTLKIQPAKLEDSAVYLCASILSGRAGETQYFGPGTRLLVL.

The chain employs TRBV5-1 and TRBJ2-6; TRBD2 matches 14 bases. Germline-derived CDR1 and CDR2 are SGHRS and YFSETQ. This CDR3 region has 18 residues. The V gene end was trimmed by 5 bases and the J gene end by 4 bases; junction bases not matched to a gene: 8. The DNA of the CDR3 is TGCGCCAGCAGTTATAGGGGACTAGCGGGGGCCGGGGCCAACGTCCTGACTTTC. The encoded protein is CASSYRGLAGAGANVLTF.

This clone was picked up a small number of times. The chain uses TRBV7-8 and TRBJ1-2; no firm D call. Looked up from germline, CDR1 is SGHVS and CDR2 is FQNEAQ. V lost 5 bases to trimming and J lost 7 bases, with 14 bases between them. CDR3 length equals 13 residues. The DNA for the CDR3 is TGTGCCAGCAGCCCTTCCCCAACTCGTGGCTACACCTTC. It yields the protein CASSPSPTRGYTF.

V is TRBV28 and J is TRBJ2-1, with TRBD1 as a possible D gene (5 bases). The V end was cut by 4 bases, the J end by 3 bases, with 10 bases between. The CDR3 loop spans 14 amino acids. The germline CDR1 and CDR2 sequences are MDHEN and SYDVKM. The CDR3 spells CASSSRGIYNEQFF. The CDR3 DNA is TGTGCCAGCAGTTCAAGGGGTATCTACAATGAGCAGTTCTTC.

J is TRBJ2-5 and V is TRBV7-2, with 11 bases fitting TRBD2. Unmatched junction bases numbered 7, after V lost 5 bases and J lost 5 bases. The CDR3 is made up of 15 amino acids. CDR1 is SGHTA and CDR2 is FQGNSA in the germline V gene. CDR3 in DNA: TGTGCCAGCAGCCCCGTGACTAGCGGGGCCGAGACCCAGTACTTC. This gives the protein CASSPVTSGAETQYF.

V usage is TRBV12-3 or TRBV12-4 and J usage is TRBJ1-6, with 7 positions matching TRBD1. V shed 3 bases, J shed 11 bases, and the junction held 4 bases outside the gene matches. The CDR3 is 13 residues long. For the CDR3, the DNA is TGTGCCAGCAGTTTTTCGACAGGGCCACCCCTCCACTTT. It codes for CASSFSTGPPLHF.

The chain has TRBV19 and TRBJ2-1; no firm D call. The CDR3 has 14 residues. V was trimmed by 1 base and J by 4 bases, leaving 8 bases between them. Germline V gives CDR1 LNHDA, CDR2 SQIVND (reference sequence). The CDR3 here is CASSIVADYNEQFF. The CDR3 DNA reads TGTGCCAGTAGTATAGTGGCAGATTACAATGAGCAGTTCTTC.

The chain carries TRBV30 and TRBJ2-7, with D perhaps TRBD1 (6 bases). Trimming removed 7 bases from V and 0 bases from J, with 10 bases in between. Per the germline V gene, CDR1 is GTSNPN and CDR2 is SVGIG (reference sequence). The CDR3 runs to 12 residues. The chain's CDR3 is CASLRGSYEQYF. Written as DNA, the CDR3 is TGTGCCTCCCTCAGGGGCTCCTACGAGCAGTACTTC.

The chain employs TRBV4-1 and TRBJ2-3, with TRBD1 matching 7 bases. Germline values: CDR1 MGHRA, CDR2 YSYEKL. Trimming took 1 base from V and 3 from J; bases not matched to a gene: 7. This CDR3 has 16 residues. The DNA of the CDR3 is TGCGCCAGCAGCCAAGTTGGGACAGCTACTACAGATACGCAGTATTTT. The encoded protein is CASSQVGTATTDTQYF.

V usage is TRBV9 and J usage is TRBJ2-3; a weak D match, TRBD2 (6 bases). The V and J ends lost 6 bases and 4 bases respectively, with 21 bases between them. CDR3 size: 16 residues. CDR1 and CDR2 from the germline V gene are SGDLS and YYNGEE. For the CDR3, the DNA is TGTGCCAGCACGGCCCTTGGAGGGAGTTCGGCAGATACGCAGTATTTT. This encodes CASTALGGSSADTQYF.

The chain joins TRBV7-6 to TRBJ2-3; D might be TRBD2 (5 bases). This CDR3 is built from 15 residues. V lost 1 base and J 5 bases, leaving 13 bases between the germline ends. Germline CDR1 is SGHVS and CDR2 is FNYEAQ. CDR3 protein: CASSLEGPSRDTQYF. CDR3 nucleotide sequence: TGTGCCAGCAGCTTAGAAGGCCCTAGCCGAGATACGCAGTATTTT.

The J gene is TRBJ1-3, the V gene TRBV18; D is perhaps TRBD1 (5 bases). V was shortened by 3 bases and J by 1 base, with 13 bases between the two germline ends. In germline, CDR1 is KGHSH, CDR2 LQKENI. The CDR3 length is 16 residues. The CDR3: CASSPDIFASGNTIYF. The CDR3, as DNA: TGTGCCAGCTCACCGGACATTTTTGCGTCTGGAAACACCATATATTTT.

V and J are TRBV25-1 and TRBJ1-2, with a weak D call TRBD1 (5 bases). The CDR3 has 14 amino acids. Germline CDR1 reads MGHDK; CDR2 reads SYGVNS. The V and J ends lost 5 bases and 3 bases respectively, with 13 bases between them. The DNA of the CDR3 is TGTGCCAGCAGTCCTCGACAGAGTCACTATGGCTACACCTTC. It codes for CASSPRQSHYGYTF.